Each of the 8 T cell receptor beta chains below was sequenced from the same sample in a study of T cells in Graves' hyperthyroidism and ophthalmopathy. Amplified TCR beta CDR3 regions came from RNA transcripts. A first-round RT-PCR of the TCR CDR3 used the HTBI primer set. TCRdb re-called the multiplex PCR reads through MiXCR, storing one row per CDR3 protein. The table has nearly 750,000 distinct CDR3 sequences, 35% seen once. Sequencing was done on a sample of blood. Receptor source: a middle-aged woman with Graves' hyperthyroidism.

The chain carries TRBV5-1 and TRBJ2-5; tentative D call: TRBD1 (5 bases). Per the germline V gene, CDR1 is SGHRS and CDR2 is YFSETQ. The V gene lost 0 bases and the J gene lost 0 bases, with 6 bases spanning the gap. There are 14 residues in the CDR3. The CDR3 spells CASSLARDQETQYF. Here the CDR3 DNA reads TGCGCCAGCAGCTTGGCCAGGGACCAAGAGACCCAGTACTTC. Full variable domain (rest looked up from reference TRBV5-1 and TRBJ2-5): KAGVTQTPRYLIKTRGQQVTLSCSPISGHRSVSWYQQTPGQGLQFLFEYFSETQRNKGNFPGRFSGRQFSNSRSEMNVSTLELGDSALYLCASSLARDQETQYFGPGTRLLVL.

The CDR3 sequence: CATSDLRGQGADEQFF. CDR3 sequence (DNA): TGTGCCACCAGTGATTTGCGGGGACAGGGGGCGGATGAGCAGTTCTTC. The chain carries TRBV24-1 and TRBJ2-7, with 12 bases identical to TRBD1. TRBJ2-1 explains the end of the DNA better; the J call may be wrong. CDR1 is KGHDR, CDR2 SFDVKD, per germline. The length of the CDR3 is 16 residues.

This clonotype was counted ten times or more. This rearrangement joins TRBV10-3 to TRBJ2-7, with D possibly matching TRBD2 (5 bases). Germline values: CDR1 ENHRY, CDR2 SYGVKD. Trimming shortened V by 5 bases and J by 3 bases, and 5 bases separated the two germline ends. The CDR3 consists of 11 residues. The CDR3 loop is CAISRDYEQYF. The CDR3 nucleotides are TGTGCCATCAGTCGGGACTACGAGCAGTACTTC.

Notes on this clonotype: The conserved phenylalanine or tryptophan normally closing the CDR3 is absent here, so this likely arose from a read error. The chain has TRBV5-1 and TRBJ1-1; no firm D call. The CDR3 is made up of 13 amino acids. Germline CDR1 SGHRS, CDR2 YFSETQ. The CDR3 region is CASSLGPNTEAFL. In nucleotides, the CDR3 is TGTGCCAGCAGCTTGGGCCCGAACACTGAAGCTTTCCTT.

The genes are TRBV4-1 and TRBJ2-7; D is possibly TRBD2 (5 bases). This CDR3 has 14 amino acids. Trimming left V 1 base short and J 2 bases short, with 9 bases between. Looked up from germline, CDR1 is MGHRA and CDR2 is YSYEKL. As DNA, the CDR3 is TGCGCCAGCAGCCAAGCCGGGAATACCTACGAGCAGTACTTC. Amino acids: CASSQAGNTYEQYF.

This clonotype has a handful of counts. This chain connects TRBV19 to TRBJ1-2, with 7 positions matching TRBD1. In germline, CDR1 is LNHDA, CDR2 SQIVND (reference sequence). V trimming: 3 bases; J trimming: 6 bases; junction bases outside the gene matches: 10. This CDR3 is built from 15 residues. The CDR3 coding sequence is TGTGCCAGTAGTATCTACCCAACAGGGGCGGATGGCTACACCTTC. Translated, it gives CASSIYPTGADGYTF.

The DNA for the CDR3 is TGCAGTGCTAGCGGGGGGGTACCGAACACCGGGGAGCTGTTTTTT. The encoded protein is CSASGGVPNTGELFF. The J gene is TRBJ2-2, the V gene TRBV20-1, with TRBD2 matching 8 bases. The CDR3 has 15 residues. In germline, CDR1 is DFQATT, CDR2 SNEGSKA (reference sequence). Trimming at V came to 3 bases and at J to 0 bases, leaving 3 bases not matched to a gene.

The sample holds one count of this clonotype. V is TRBV15 and J is TRBJ1-5; TRBD1 is a possible D gene (5 bases). The germline V gene has CDR1 LNHNV and CDR2 YYDKDF (reference sequence). Trimming left V 3 bases short and J 2 bases short, with 14 bases between. This CDR3 is 16 amino acids long. The CDR3 sequence: CATSSWAGRGNQPQHF. Written as DNA, the CDR3 is TGTGCCACCAGCAGTTGGGCAGGGAGGGGCAATCAGCCCCAGCATTTT.